The 16 T cell receptor beta chains presented below share a single source sample, sequenced in a study of T cell changes during pregnancy in multiple sclerosis. Produced via immunoSEQ multiplex PCR; TCRdb's table is partial and in-frame only. The sample records about 41,000 clones, over 90% being singletons. This material consisted of CD8+ T cells from peripheral blood mononuclear cells, taken in the third trimester of pregnancy. The receptor source for this set is a female donor with multiple sclerosis, enrolled in a pregnancy study.

The rearrangement links TRBV2 to TRBJ2-5, with 7 bases lining up with TRBD2. CDR3 length: 15 residues. The V gene end was trimmed by 7 bases and the J gene end by 5 bases; junction bases not matched to a gene: 13. Per germline, CDR1 SNHLY and CDR2 FYNNEI. The CDR3 DNA reads TGTGCCAGCATCGGGCGAGGGAGGGCGGGGGAGACCCAGTACTTC. Translated, it gives CASIGRGRAGETQYF.

This clone is labeled medium-sized. Other nucleotide sequences in the sample specify the same CDR3. The chain uses TRBV4-1 and TRBJ1-5; 8 bases fit TRBD1. CDR3 length: 15 amino acids. CDR1 is MGHRA, CDR2 YSYEKL, per germline. Trimming cost V 3 bases and J 3 bases; bases outside gene matches: 4. The CDR3 nucleotides are TGCGCCAGCAGCCAGGAGACAGGGGTCAATCAGCCCCAGCATTTT. This sequence encodes CASSQETGVNQPQHF.

The V and J genes are TRBV27 and TRBJ2-2; D is undetermined. V lost 5 bases to trimming and J lost 7 bases, with 8 bases between them. This CDR3 is built from 12 residues. The germline gives CDR1 MNHEY, CDR2 SMNVEV (reference sequence). Here the CDR3 DNA reads TGTGCCAGCAGTCTGAGAGGCGGGGAGCTGTTTTTT. As protein: CASSLRGGELFF.

The genes are TRBV5-1 and TRBJ1-2; D may be TRBD1 (5 bases). This CDR3 is 14 amino acids long. V was trimmed by 3 bases and J by 6 bases, leaving 15 bases between them. Per germline, CDR1 SGHRS and CDR2 YFSETQ. The chain's CDR3 is CASSSGGGGDGYTF. The CDR3 DNA reads TGCGCCAGCAGCTCCGGTGGGGGGGGAGATGGCTACACCTTC.

The CDR3 coding sequence is TGTGCCAGCAGCCCCCGACAGGCTACCTACGAGCAGTACTTC. Its translation is CASSPRQATYEQYF. The chain is built from TRBV7-9 and TRBJ2-7, with TRBD1 as a possible D gene (6 bases). Germline values: CDR1 SEHNR, CDR2 FQNEAQ (reference sequence). The CDR3 consists of 14 residues. Trimming stripped 5 bases from V and 2 bases from J, with 13 bases between.

V usage is TRBV15 and J usage is TRBJ2-3; a possible D gene is TRBD1 (5 bases). Trimming removed 1 base from V and 3 bases from J, with 14 bases in between. The CDR3 totals 16 residues. Germline CDR1 and CDR2: LNHNV and YYDKDF (reference sequence). In DNA form, the CDR3 reads TGTGCCACCAGCAGAGCTGGGCAGGGTCGGACAGATACGCAGTATTTT. Protein sequence: CATSRAGQGRTDTQYF.

The chain is built from TRBV6-5 and TRBJ2-7, with TRBD2 matching over 8 bases. V lost 0 bases, J lost 3 bases, and 7 bases stayed unmatched. The CDR3 length is 16 residues. Germline V gene data show CDR1 as MNHEY and CDR2 as SVGAGI. CDR3 loop: CASSYSLDGGDYEQYF. The CDR3 DNA reads TGTGCCAGCAGTTACTCCCTCGACGGGGGGGACTACGAGCAGTACTTC.

V gene TRBV5-1 combines with J gene TRBJ2-2; a weak D match, TRBD2 (6 bases). Germline V gene data show CDR1 as SGHRS and CDR2 as YFSETQ. There are 15 residues in the CDR3. The V end lost 1 base, the J end lost 6 bases, and 13 bases lay between the germline ends. CDR3 coding DNA: TGCGCCAGCAGCTTGACTAGCAGACTCGCCGGGGAGCTGTTTTTT. Protein: CASSLTSRLAGELFF.

The CDR3 coding sequence is TGTGCCTGGAGTGCGGGAGGTCGCACTGAAGCTTTCTTT. This encodes CAWSAGGRTEAFF. The chain recombines TRBV30 with TRBJ1-1, with unresolved D. Between the trimmed V and J ends, which lost 1 base and 4 bases, there was a span of 10 bases. The CDR3 runs to 13 residues. Germline CDR1 reads GTSNPN; CDR2 reads SVGIG (reference sequence).

J is TRBJ1-4 and V is TRBV19; the match to TRBD1 covers 7 bases. Losses at the gene ends were 6 bases for V and 5 bases for J; bases not matched to a gene: 6. From germline, CDR1 is LNHDA and CDR2 SQIVND (reference sequence). This CDR3 has 14 residues. This chain's CDR3 is CASRFGTENEKLFF. The CDR3 DNA reads TGTGCCAGTAGGTTCGGGACAGAAAATGAAAAACTGTTTTTT.

J is TRBJ2-5 and V is TRBV13; 11 bases agree with TRBD2. The J segment lost 2 bases and the V segment lost 5 bases, leaving 4 bases of the junction unmatched. The CDR3 is 15 residues long. Germline V gene lookup returns CDR1 PRHDT and CDR2 FYEKMQ (reference sequence). The CDR3 coding sequence is TGTGCCAGCAGCCATGCTAGCGGGGGGCAAGAGACCCAGTACTTC. It translates to CASSHASGGQETQYF.

The chain links TRBV27 to TRBJ2-3; 13 nucleotides align to TRBD2. V lost 0 bases and J lost 3; bases outside the gene matches: 3. This CDR3 is 17 amino acids long. Germline V gene lookup returns CDR1 MNHEY and CDR2 SMNVEV (reference sequence). CDR3 in amino acids: CASSLSGLAGATDTQYF. The CDR3 DNA reads as TGTGCCAGCAGTTTATCTGGACTAGCGGGAGCAACAGATACGCAGTATTTT.

The chain carries TRBV7-3 and TRBJ2-7; 10 bases align to TRBD1. V lost 4 bases and J lost 5; bases outside the gene matches: 2. The CDR3 totals 13 residues. Germline lookup yields CDR1 SGHTA and CDR2 FQGTGA. CDR3 coding DNA: TGTGCCAGCAGCTCGGGACAGGGGAACGAGCAGTACTTC. It translates to CASSSGQGNEQYF.

The CDR3 nucleotides are TGTGCCAGCAGCTTAGGTGGGACTCAACCGAGACTCAACACCGGGGAGCTGTTTTTT. It encodes CASSLGGTQPRLNTGELFF. The chain has TRBV11-2 and TRBJ2-2; D may be TRBD2 (6 bases). Germline CDR1 is SGHAT and CDR2 is FQNNGV. The CDR3 consists of 19 residues. V dropped 1 base and J dropped 2 bases, with 20 bases sitting between them.

The gene calls are TRBV28 and TRBJ2-1, with 9 bases identical to TRBD1. In germline, CDR1 is MDHEN, CDR2 SYDVKM. The V gene end was trimmed by 4 bases and the J gene end by 3 bases; junction bases not matched to a gene: 7. The CDR3 runs to 16 residues. The CDR3 sequence is CASSSDRGIRYNEQFF. The CDR3 coding sequence is TGTGCCAGCAGTTCGGACAGGGGTATTCGCTACAATGAGCAGTTCTTC.

The chain uses TRBV4-3 and TRBJ2-2; 8 bases are a match to TRBD1. The trim removed 1 base at V and 5 bases at J, leaving 12 bases unmatched. The germline CDR1 and CDR2 sequences are LGHNA and YSLEER. This CDR3 is built from 18 residues. The CDR3 sequence is CASSQVGPGTGPTGELFF. The CDR3, as DNA: TGCGCCAGCAGCCAAGTTGGGCCCGGGACAGGACCAACCGGGGAGCTGTTTTTT.